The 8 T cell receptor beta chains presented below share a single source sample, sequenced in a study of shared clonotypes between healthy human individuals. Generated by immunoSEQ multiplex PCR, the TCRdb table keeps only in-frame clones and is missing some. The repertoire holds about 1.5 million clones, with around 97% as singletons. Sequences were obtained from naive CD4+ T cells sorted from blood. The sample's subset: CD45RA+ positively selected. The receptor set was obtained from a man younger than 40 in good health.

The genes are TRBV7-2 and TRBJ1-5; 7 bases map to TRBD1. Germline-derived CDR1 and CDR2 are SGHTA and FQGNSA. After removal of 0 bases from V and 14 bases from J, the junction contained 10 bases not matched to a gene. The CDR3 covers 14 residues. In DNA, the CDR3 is TGTGCCAGCAGCTTAGCGCTAGGGGACAGTAACGAGCATTTT. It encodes CASSLALGDSNEHF.

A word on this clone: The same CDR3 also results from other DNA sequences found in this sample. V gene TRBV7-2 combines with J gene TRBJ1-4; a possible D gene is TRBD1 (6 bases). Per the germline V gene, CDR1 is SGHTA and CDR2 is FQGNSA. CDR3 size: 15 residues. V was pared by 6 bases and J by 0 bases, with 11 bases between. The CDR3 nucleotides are TGTGCCAGCAGTCCCCAGGGGACAACTAATGAAAAACTGTTTTTT. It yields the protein CASSPQGTTNEKLFF.

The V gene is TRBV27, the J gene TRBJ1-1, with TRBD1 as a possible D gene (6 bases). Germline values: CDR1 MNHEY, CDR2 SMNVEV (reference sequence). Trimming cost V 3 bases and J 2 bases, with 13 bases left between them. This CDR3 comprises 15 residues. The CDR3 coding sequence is TGTGCCAGCAGTTTCCAGGGGAAACTAAACACTGAAGCTTTCTTT. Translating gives CASSFQGKLNTEAFF.

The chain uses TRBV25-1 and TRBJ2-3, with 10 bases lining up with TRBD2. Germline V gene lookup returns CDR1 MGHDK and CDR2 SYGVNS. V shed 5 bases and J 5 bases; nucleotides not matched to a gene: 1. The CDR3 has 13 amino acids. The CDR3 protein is CASSPSGRDTQYF. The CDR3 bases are TGTGCCAGCAGTCCTAGCGGGAGAGATACGCAGTATTTT.

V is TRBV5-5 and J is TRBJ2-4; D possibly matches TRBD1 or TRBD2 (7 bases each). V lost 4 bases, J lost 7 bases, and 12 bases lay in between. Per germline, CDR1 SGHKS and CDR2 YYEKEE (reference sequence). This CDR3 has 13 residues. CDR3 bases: TGTGCCAGCAGCCCAGGGGGGGTGAACATTCAGTACTTC. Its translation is CASSPGGVNIQYF.

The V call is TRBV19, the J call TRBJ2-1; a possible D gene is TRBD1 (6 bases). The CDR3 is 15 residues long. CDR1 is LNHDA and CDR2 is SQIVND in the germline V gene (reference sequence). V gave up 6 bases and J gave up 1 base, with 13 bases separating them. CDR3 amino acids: CASSNRVGSYNEQFF. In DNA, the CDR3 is TGTGCCAGTAGCAACAGGGTAGGGTCCTACAATGAGCAGTTCTTC.

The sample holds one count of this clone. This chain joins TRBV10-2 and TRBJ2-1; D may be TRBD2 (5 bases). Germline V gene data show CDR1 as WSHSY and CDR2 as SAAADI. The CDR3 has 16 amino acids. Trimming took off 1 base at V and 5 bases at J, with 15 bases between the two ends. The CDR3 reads CASSELTGSFNNEQFF. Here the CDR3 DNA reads TGCGCCAGCAGTGAGTTGACGGGATCGTTCAACAATGAGCAGTTCTTC.

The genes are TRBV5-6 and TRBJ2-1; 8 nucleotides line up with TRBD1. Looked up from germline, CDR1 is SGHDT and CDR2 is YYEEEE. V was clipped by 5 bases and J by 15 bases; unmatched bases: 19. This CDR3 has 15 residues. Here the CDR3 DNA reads TGTGCCAGCAGTCAGCTCCAGGGGGCGCAACCCGGTCGGTTCTTC. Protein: CASSQLQGAQPGRFF.